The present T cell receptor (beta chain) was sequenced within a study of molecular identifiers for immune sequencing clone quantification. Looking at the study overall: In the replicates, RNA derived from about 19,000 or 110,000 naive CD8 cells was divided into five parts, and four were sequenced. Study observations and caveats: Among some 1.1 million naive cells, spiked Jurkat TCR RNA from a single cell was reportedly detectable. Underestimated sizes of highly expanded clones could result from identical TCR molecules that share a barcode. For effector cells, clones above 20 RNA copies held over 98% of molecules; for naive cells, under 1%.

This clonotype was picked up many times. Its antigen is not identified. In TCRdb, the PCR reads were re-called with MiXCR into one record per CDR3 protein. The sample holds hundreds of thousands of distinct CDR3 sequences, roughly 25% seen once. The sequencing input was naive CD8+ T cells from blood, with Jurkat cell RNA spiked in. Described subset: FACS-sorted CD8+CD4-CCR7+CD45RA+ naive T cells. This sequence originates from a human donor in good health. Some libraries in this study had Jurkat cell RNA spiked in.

CDR3 sequence reads: CASSAEMGAGANVLTF. CDR3 DNA: TGTGCCAGCAGCGCAGAAATGGGGGCCGGGGCCAACGTCCTGACTTTC. J is TRBJ2-6 and V is TRBV9, with D possibly being TRBD1 (6 bases). The germline V and J ends were trimmed by 3 bases and 4 bases, with 14 bases remaining between them. Germline-derived CDR1 and CDR2 are SGDLS and YYNGEE. This CDR3 comprises 16 residues.